The entry that follows covers one T cell receptor beta chain sequence. Assay: immunoSEQ multiplex PCR; the TCRdb copy retains only in-frame clones and omits some. There are roughly 60,000 clones in the sample; almost 85% occur only once, and roughly 3.5% lies in the top ten. These data come from a study of blood T cell repertoires in COVID-19. Study overall: Spain, Italy and the United States supplied samples that represented acute and convalescent COVID-19. Sample material is recorded as cDNA or gDNA derived from T cells, B-cell-depleted T cells, or PBMCs.

Trimming cost V 6 bases and J 5 bases, with 16 bases left between them. The CDR3 is 15 residues long. Germline V gene sequence: CDR1 KGHDR, CDR2 SFDVKD. The TCR sequence derives from a man between 60 and 75 years old with acute or convalescent COVID-19. V gene TRBV24-1 combines with J gene TRBJ1-5, with D unclear. Sequenced input: peripheral blood. The CDR3 sequence: CATSPPGSTDQPQHF. The CDR3 region has the DNA TGTGCCACCAGTCCCCCCGGGAGCACGGATCAGCCCCAGCATTTT.